The entry below describes one TCR beta chain. What it binds is unknown. This entry comes from a study of cytomegalovirus exposure and HLA in healthy donors. Study outcomes and limitations: The study put 150 to 200 TCR beta chains on its list as cytomegalovirus-associated.

Here immunoSEQ multiplex PCR was the method, and the copy in TCRdb shows in-frame clones only, minus some. The data hold around 400,000 clones, with roughly 89% observed a single time. The TCR sequence derives from a woman aged 18-29 years in good health and CMV-seronegative. Sequenced sample: PBMCs.

Written as DNA, the CDR3 is TGTGCCAGCACCTCATCGTCGGGTAGTTCCTACAATGAGCAGTTCTTC. Protein: CASTSSSGSSYNEQFF. The chain recombines TRBV7-9 with TRBJ2-1; D is unresolved. Germline CDR1 is SEHNR and CDR2 is FQNEAQ (reference sequence). The CDR3 runs to 16 residues. V lost 7 bases to trimming and J lost 1 base, with 17 bases between them.